This entry lists 22 T cell receptor beta chains sequenced from one sample in a study of response to subunit inactivated influenza vaccine (dated by TCRdb to the late 2010s). Libraries were made using RT-PCR. TCRdb lists the instrument as Illumina HiSeq 2500. TCRdb itself trimmed the public reads at Q25 with fastp, ran MiXCR and retained productive beta chains. Identical CDR3 protein sequences are pooled into one entry, listed with their most common genes and DNA. This sample is represented by over 150,000 distinct CDR3 sequences; approximately 9.2% of them were singletons. Roughly 10% of the sample belongs to the ten largest clones. The sequences come from non-naive T cells sorted from PBMCs, collected on the day of vaccination. The meaning of the sample's cell subset or site label: memory T cell fraction. Receptors originate from a man between 50 and 59 years old who received an inactivated influenza vaccine. Donor details come from another sample of the same person, matched by shared clones.

This chain links TRBV11-2 with TRBJ2-7; perhaps TRBD1 as D (6 bases). CDR1 and CDR2 (germline): SGHAT, FQNNGV. V was shortened by 5 bases and J by 10 bases, with 24 bases between the two germline ends. The CDR3 runs 15 residues. CDR3 nucleotides: TGTGCCAGCAGCCCCTCATCAGGGGATGCTTCCGACCAGTACTTC. Translated: CASSPSSGDASDQYF. Together with reference TRBV11-2 and TRBJ2-7, the CDR3 gives the full variable domain: EAGVAQSPRYKIIEKRQSVAFWCNPISGHATLYWYQQILGQGPKLLIQFQNNGVVDDSQLPKDRFSAERLKGVDSTLKIQPAKLEDSAVYLCASSPSSGDASDQYFGPGTRLTVT.

Only a few counts were recorded for this clonotype. This chain uses TRBV6-2 or TRBV6-3 with TRBJ1-5, with 7 bases that match TRBD1. This CDR3 contains 14 residues. Per germline, CDR1 MNHEY and CDR2 SVGEGT. Trimming took 6 bases from V and 6 from J; bases not matched to a gene: 8. The CDR3 sequence: CASRFQGGGQPQHF. In DNA, the CDR3 is TGTGCCAGCAGGTTTCAGGGGGGCGGTCAGCCCCAGCATTTT.

This chain connects TRBV4-3 to TRBJ2-3; possibly TRBD2 for D (5 bases). From germline, CDR1 is LGHNA and CDR2 YSLEER. The CDR3 covers 16 residues. V dropped 0 bases and J dropped 3 bases, with 13 bases sitting between them. The CDR3 spells CASSQDGSGLTDTQYF. The CDR3 DNA reads TGCGCCAGCAGCCAAGATGGTTCGGGGTTGACAGATACGCAGTATTTT.

This clonotype was seen many times. One junction end disagrees with the germline gene, perhaps due to a read error. The chain uses TRBV7-9 and TRBJ2-3, with TRBD2 matching 7 bases. Germline V gene sequence: CDR1 SEHNR, CDR2 FQNEAQ (reference sequence). The CDR3 length is 14 residues. The CDR3 loop is CANSFGTNTDTQYF. CDR3 sequence (DNA): TGTGCCAACAGCTTTGGGACTAACACAGATACGCAGTATTTT.

This clonotype appeared a few times. V and J are TRBV24-1 and TRBJ2-5; 9 bases align to TRBD1. The CDR3 loop spans 15 amino acids. The ends lost 4 bases at V and 5 bases at J; junction bases unmatched: 7. Looked up from germline, CDR1 is KGHDR and CDR2 is SFDVKD. The CDR3 region is CATSDRGTGIETQYF. In nucleotides, the CDR3 is TGTGCCACCAGTGACCGCGGGACAGGGATCGAGACCCAGTACTTC.

The chain carries TRBV6-5 and TRBJ1-2; D remains unclear. This CDR3 contains 15 residues. Germline lookup yields CDR1 MNHEY and CDR2 SVGAGI. Trimming shortened V by 0 bases and J by 5 bases, and 13 bases separated the two germline ends. CDR3: CASSYSGTGKYGYTF. Written as DNA, the CDR3 is TGTGCCAGCAGTTACTCAGGCACGGGCAAATATGGCTACACCTTC.

This clonotype came up a few times. CDR3 loop: CAWSVLQGGYEQYF. DNA for the CDR3: TGTGCCTGGAGTGTACTACAGGGGGGCTACGAGCAGTACTTC. This chain connects TRBV30 to TRBJ2-7; 8 bases line up with TRBD1. CDR3 length equals 14 residues. V was clipped by 0 bases and J by 3 bases; unmatched bases: 4. CDR1 is GTSNPN, CDR2 SVGIG, per germline (reference sequence).

This clonotype has only a few counts. V and J are TRBV28 and TRBJ1-2; D might be TRBD1 (5 bases). The V gene's germline CDR1 is MDHEN and CDR2 SYDVKM. CDR3 size: 16 residues. V was clipped by 1 base and J by 0 bases, with 12 bases between them. CDR3 amino acids: CASSLLSGGANYGYTF. CDR3 DNA: TGTGCCAGCAGTTTATTATCGGGGGGAGCTAACTATGGCTACACCTTC.

The sample holds many counts of this clonotype. The chain employs TRBV7-3 and TRBJ2-7; TRBD2 aligns across 7 bases. CDR1 and CDR2 (germline): SGHTA, FQGTGA. The CDR3 spans 16 residues. V shed 2 bases, J shed 0 bases, and the junction held 7 bases outside the gene matches. CDR3 region: CASSLSGGRSSYEQYF. The DNA of the CDR3 is TGTGCCAGCAGCTTATCTGGCGGGAGATCCTCCTACGAGCAGTACTTC.

This clonotype was recorded a few times. This chain joins TRBV15 and TRBJ2-7; 8 bases agree with TRBD1. CDR1 and CDR2 from the germline V gene are LNHNV and YYDKDF (reference sequence). Trimming cost V 4 bases and J 3 bases; bases outside gene matches: 5. The CDR3 consists of 14 residues. Here the CDR3 reads CATSTTGASYEQYF. The CDR3 DNA reads as TGTGCCACCAGCACGACAGGGGCTAGCTACGAGCAGTACTTC.

This chain uses TRBV6-1 with TRBJ2-6, with a tentative D call TRBD1 (6 bases). This CDR3 region has 15 residues. V gave up 8 bases and J gave up 2 bases, with 13 bases separating them. From germline, CDR1 is MNHNS and CDR2 SASEGT. The CDR3 sequence: CASQPGAAGANVLTF. The CDR3 DNA reads as TGTGCCAGCCAACCAGGGGCGGCTGGGGCCAACGTCCTGACTTTC.

The chain uses TRBV5-6 and TRBJ1-2; D uncertain. The germline V gene has CDR1 SGHDT and CDR2 YYEEEE. The CDR3 is 12 amino acids. V dropped 4 bases and J dropped 7 bases, with 11 bases sitting between them. CDR3 in amino acids: CASSPGLSGYTF. Written as DNA, the CDR3 is TGTGCCAGCAGCCCGGGCTTGAGTGGCTACACCTTC.

This clonotype occurred many times. CDR3: CASRAGTDYGYTF. CDR3 nucleotide sequence: TGTGCCAGCAGAGCCGGGACGGATTATGGCTACACCTTC. The chain recombines TRBV27 with TRBJ1-2; D is possibly TRBD1 (5 bases). Germline CDR1 is MNHEY and CDR2 is SMNVEV (reference sequence). With 6 bases removed from V and 5 bases from J, the gap between germline ends came to 13 bases. The CDR3 sequence is 13 residues long.

In its sample, this clonotype was seen a few times. The chain couples TRBV11-2 to TRBJ2-3, with 8 bases that match TRBD2. There are 16 residues in the CDR3. Germline CDR1 and CDR2: SGHAT and FQNNGV. With 3 bases clipped from V and 1 base from J, the junction kept 6 bases outside the gene matches. For the CDR3, the DNA is TGTGCCAGCAGCTTCTCCACGGGACTAGGCACAGATACGCAGTATTTT. The encoded protein is CASSFSTGLGTDTQYF.

This clonotype turned up a few times. The chain combines TRBV11-2 with TRBJ2-7; D gene uncertain. There are 13 residues in the CDR3. CDR1 and CDR2 from the germline V gene are SGHAT and FQNNGV. V was cut by 5 bases and J by 6 bases, with 14 bases left in between. Here the CDR3 DNA reads TGTGCCAGCAGCCCAAGTCATAACACCGAGCAGTACTTC. As protein: CASSPSHNTEQYF.

This clonotype was counted many times. The J gene is TRBJ2-2, the V gene TRBV5-1; 7 nucleotides agree with TRBD1. Germline CDR1 is SGHRS and CDR2 is YFSETQ. There are 15 residues in the CDR3. J was trimmed by 6 bases and V by 1 base; bases with no gene match: 6. For the CDR3, the DNA is TGCGCCAGCAGCTTGCTACAGGGGATCGCCGGGGAGCTGTTTTTT. It codes for CASSLLQGIAGELFF.

This clonotype was seen once. The genes are TRBV7-8 and TRBJ2-5; D perhaps matches TRBD2 (5 bases). Germline loops: CDR1 SGHVS, CDR2 FQNEAQ. V was trimmed by 9 bases and J by 2 bases, leaving 25 bases between them. There are 17 residues in the CDR3. The DNA of the CDR3 is TGTGCCAGGAGCCCGGGGATACAGATCCATCCACAAGAGACCCAGTACTTC. It translates to CARSPGIQIHPQETQYF. Supplemented by reference TRBV7-8 and TRBJ2-5, the full variable domain reads GAGVSQSPRYKVAKRGQDVALRCDPISGHVSLFWYQQALGQGPEFLTYFQNEAQLDKSGLPSDRFFAERPEGSVSTLKIQRTQQEDSAVYLCARSPGIQIHPQETQYFGPGTRLLVL.

This clonotype came up many times. The chain carries TRBV24-1 and TRBJ2-2; 10 bases are a match to TRBD1. Trimming took 4 bases from V and 6 from J; bases not matched to a gene: 10. Germline V CDR1 and CDR2: KGHDR, SFDVKD. The CDR3 spans 17 residues. CDR3 protein: CATSDETGGIRSGELFF. CDR3 in DNA: TGTGCCACCAGTGACGAGACAGGGGGCATAAGGTCCGGGGAGCTGTTTTTT.

DNA for the CDR3: TGCAGTGCTAGGACTAGCGGGGGAGATGAGCAGTTCTTC. It encodes CSARTSGGDEQFF. The chain employs TRBV20-1 and TRBJ2-1, with TRBD2 matching over 12 bases. The CDR3 extends over 13 amino acids. Germline assignment: CDR1 DFQATT and CDR2 SNEGSKA (reference sequence). Losses at the gene ends were 3 bases for V and 8 bases for J; bases not matched to a gene: 2.

This clonotype was counted ten times or more. This sequence joins TRBV28 and TRBJ2-7; D is unresolved. Trimming took off 6 bases at V and 1 base at J, with 16 bases between the two ends. The CDR3 runs to 15 residues. From germline, CDR1 is MDHEN and CDR2 SYDVKM. The CDR3 DNA is TGTGCCAGCAGCTTCCCGGACGGTGGGTCCTACGAGCAGTACTTC. Translation: CASSFPDGGSYEQYF.

This clonotype appeared many times. The DNA for the CDR3 is TGCGCCAGCAGGGACGACGGGGGAGGATACAATGAGCAGTTCTTC. Translating gives CASRDDGGGYNEQFF. The chain carries TRBV4-1 and TRBJ2-1; a weak D match, TRBD2 (6 bases). CDR1 and CDR2 (germline): MGHRA, YSYEKL. V lost 6 bases and J 4 bases, leaving 16 bases between the germline ends. The CDR3 length is 15 residues.

The chain carries TRBV12-3 or TRBV12-4 and TRBJ1-3; D gene uncertain. CDR3 length: 14 amino acids. With 6 bases removed from V and 8 bases from J, the gap between germline ends came to 17 bases. The CDR3 here is CASRTPWDSDTIYF. In nucleotides, the CDR3 is TGTGCCAGCAGGACGCCATGGGATAGCGACACCATATATTTT.